The rows below give T cell receptor beta chains drawn from one sample of a study of T cells in Graves' hyperthyroidism and ophthalmopathy. TCRdb re-called the multiplex PCR reads through MiXCR, storing one row per CDR3 protein. The sample lists about 610,000 distinct CDR3 sequences, roughly 14% occurring once. Sequencing used blood. Every receptor here comes from a woman aged 40 to 50 with Graves' ophthalmopathy. Both conserved end residues are part of each CDR3. Fields, in order: D gene, J gene, clone size, V gene, CDR3 length, CDR3 protein, CDR3 DNA. D genes are given only for firm matches. Clone size is shown for a subset of rows, as once, few, many or a class of expanded clone.

TRBD2 TRBJ2-7 - TRBV9 16 CASSVGTSGKSYEQYF TGTGCCAGCAGCGTAGGGACTAGCGGGAAATCCTACGAGCAATACTTC
TRBD1 TRBJ1-5 many TRBV7-8 15 CASSFSTGNMQPQHF TGTGCCAGCAGCTTTTCGACAGGGAATATGCAGCCCCAGCATTTT
- TRBJ1-2 many TRBV30 14 CAWSGGQGSYGYTF TGTGCCTGGAGTGGAGGGCAGGGCTCCTATGGCTACACCTTC
TRBD2 TRBJ2-5 many TRBV6-5 14 CASSYGIAGVTQYF TGTGCCAGCAGTTACGGTATAGCGGGGGTAACCCAGTACTTC
TRBD1 TRBJ2-7 many TRBV30 14 CAWSRRDRVSQQYF TGTGCCTGGAGTCGACGGGACAGGGTCTCCCAGCAGTACTTC
- TRBJ1-5 - TRBV30 14 CAWSVGFGNQPQHF TGTGCCTGGAGTGTCGGATTTGGCAATCAGCCCCAGCATTTT
- TRBJ2-5 few TRBV19 14 CASLDSSGKETQYF TGTGCCAGTTTGGACAGCTCGGGCAAAGAGACCCAGTACTTC
- TRBJ2-7 - TRBV6-5 13 CASSYQYDYEQYF TGTGCCAGCAGTTACCAGTACGACTACGAGCAGTACTTC
TRBD2 TRBJ2-1 many TRBV28 14 CAAGAVTHDNEQFF TGTGCCGCGGGAGCAGTTACCCACGACAATGAGCAGTTCTTC
- TRBJ2-7 many TRBV12-3/TRBV12-4 14 CASTWGESSYEQYF TGTGCCAGCACCTGGGGCGAGAGCTCCTACGAGCAGTACTTC
- TRBJ1-5 - TRBV6-2/TRBV6-3 16 CASSYSQSYSNQPQHF TGTGCCAGCAGTTACTCTCAGTCATATAGCAATCAGCCCCAGCATTTT
- TRBJ2-7 many TRBV27 14 CASSFRGPRNEQYF TGTGCCAGCAGTTTTCGGGGCCCCAGAAACGAGCAGTACTTC
- TRBJ2-5 many TRBV11-2 15 CASSGGGGEVETQYF TGTGCCAGCAGCGGAGGGGGCGGAGAGGTAGAGACCCAGTACTTC
- TRBJ2-7 many TRBV2 11 CASSIPGAGYF TGTGCCAGCAGTATTCCGGGAGCAGGGTACTTC
TRBD1 TRBJ2-7 many TRBV11-2 14 CASSPWTGVNEQYF TGTGCCAGCAGCCCCTGGACAGGGGTGAACGAGCAGTACTTC
- TRBJ1-2 many TRBV9 15 CASSPTKDGYYGYTF TGTGCCAGCAGCCCAACCAAGGACGGATATTATGGCTACACCTTC
TRBD2 TRBJ2-7 many TRBV2 12 CASRREGYEQYF TGTGCCAGCAGGCGGGAGGGCTACGAGCAGTACTTC
TRBD2 TRBJ2-1 many TRBV29-1 15 CSVDQGLAGASEQFF TGCAGCGTTGATCAGGGACTAGCGGGAGCGAGTGAGCAGTTCTTC
TRBD2 TRBJ2-4 many TRBV30 15 CAWSMGGGLRDIQYF TGTGCCTGGAGTATGGGGGGGGGACTAAGAGACATTCAGTACTTC
- TRBJ2-5 - TRBV20-1 15 CSARPTSSGPETQYF TGCAGTGCTCGCCCGACGTCCAGCGGGCCAGAGACCCAGTACTTC
- TRBJ1-1 - TRBV20-1 12 CSPTRGHTEAFF TGCAGTCCCACCAGGGGCCACACTGAAGCTTTCTTT
TRBD2 TRBJ2-2 many TRBV15 17 CATSTRGTSEDTGELFF TGTGCCACCAGCACCAGAGGGACTAGCGAAGACACCGGGGAGCTGTTTTTT
TRBD2 TRBJ2-2 many TRBV19 16 CASRPFGLAGDGELFF TGTGCCAGTAGGCCTTTCGGACTAGCGGGAGACGGGGAGCTGTTTTTT
- TRBJ1-5 few TRBV6-2/TRBV6-3 14 CASSPSVSNQPQHF TGTGCCAGCAGTCCCTCAGTAAGCAATCAGCCCCAGCATTTT
TRBD1 TRBJ2-7 many TRBV12-3/TRBV12-4 15 CASSLTAQGYGEQYF TGTGCCAGCAGTTTAACAGCACAGGGGTACGGCGAGCAGTACTTC
- TRBJ1-2 - TRBV7-9 15 CASSLTQGGVYGYTF TGTGCCAGCAGCTTGACACAGGGAGGCGTCTATGGCTACACCTTC
- TRBJ1-5 - TRBV18 15 CASSPADSSNQPQHF TGTGCCAGCTCACCAGCGGATAGTAGCAATCAGCCCCAGCATTTT
TRBD2 TRBJ2-7 many TRBV25-1 15 CASSERGGSSYEQYF TGTGCCAGCAGTGAACGGGGGGGTAGCTCCTACGAGCAGTACTTC
TRBD1 TRBJ1-5 few TRBV30 12 CAYRGLNQPQHF TGTGCCTACAGGGGTCTCAATCAGCCCCAGCATTTT
- TRBJ2-7 - TRBV9 17 CASSVDWGLPEVHEQYF TGTGCCAGCAGCGTAGACTGGGGACTCCCGGAGGTGCACGAGCAGTACTTC
TRBD1 TRBJ1-2 many TRBV6-5 16 CASSYFPGTGGDGYTF TGTGCCAGCAGTTACTTTCCCGGGACAGGGGGCGATGGCTACACCTTC
- TRBJ2-4 few TRBV7-8 14 CASSLVRVQNIQYF TGTGCCAGCAGCTTAGTCAGGGTGCAAAACATTCAGTACTTC
TRBD1 TRBJ1-1 many TRBV6-5 14 CASSLGQGDTEAFF TGTGCCAGCAGTTTGGGACAGGGCGACACTGAAGCTTTCTTT
TRBD1 TRBJ2-5 many TRBV12-3/TRBV12-4 15 CASSLRGQGTETQYF TGTGCCAGCAGTTTAAGGGGGCAGGGGACAGAGACCCAGTACTTC
- TRBJ1-2 many TRBV20-1 12 CSAREATAGYTF TGCAGTGCTAGAGAAGCAACTGCTGGCTACACCTTC
- TRBJ1-2 many TRBV10-2 15 CASSENREINYGYTF TGCGCCAGCAGTGAAAACCGGGAGATCAACTATGGCTACACCTTC
- TRBJ1-5 many TRBV4-1 14 CASSQGQVRQPQHF TGCGCCAGCAGCCAAGGGCAGGTCAGGCAGCCCCAGCATTTT
- TRBJ1-1 many TRBV6-1 12 CASSDLAEEAFF TGTGCCAGCAGTGATCTGGCTGAGGAAGCTTTCTTT
TRBD1 TRBJ1-2 many TRBV4-1 15 CASSTRTGADYGYTF TGCGCCAGCAGCACACGGACAGGGGCGGACTATGGCTACACCTTC
- TRBJ1-1 - TRBV4-2 13 CASSQVAGAEAFF TGTGCCAGCAGCCAAGTCGCAGGGGCTGAAGCTTTCTTT
- TRBJ2-7 - TRBV6-2/TRBV6-3 14 CASSYSRSVYEQYF TGTGCCAGCAGTTACTCCCGGTCGGTCTACGAGCAGTACTTC
TRBD1 TRBJ1-1 many TRBV28 14 CASSQGGQNTEAFF TGTGCCAGCAGTCAGGGGGGACAGAACACTGAAGCTTTCTTT
- TRBJ2-5 many TRBV2 13 CASSEGGHLTQYF TGTGCCAGCAGTGAAGGAGGGCACCTGACCCAGTACTTC
TRBD1 TRBJ1-5 many TRBV6-1 16 CASTAMTGEANQPQHF TGTGCCAGCACCGCGATGACAGGGGAGGCCAATCAGCCCCAGCATTTT
- TRBJ1-5 many TRBV15 14 CATSSLQGNQPQHF TGTGCCACCAGCAGCCTACAGGGAAATCAGCCCCAGCATTTT
TRBD1 TRBJ1-2 many TRBV4-1 11 CASSQETGTLF TGCGCCAGCAGCCAGGAGACAGGGACCCTCTTC
- TRBJ1-2 many TRBV7-9 15 CASSPGTPSNYGYTF TGTGCCAGCAGCCCTGGGACACCATCTAACTATGGCTACACCTTC
TRBD1 TRBJ2-2 - TRBV28 18 CASRIGRDRVPRARELFF TGTGCCAGCAGAATTGGACGGGACAGAGTCCCTCGGGCCCGGGAGCTGTTTTTT
- TRBJ1-2 few TRBV7-9 15 CASSLTGTLFYGYTF TGTGCCAGCAGCTTGACCGGGACGCTCTTCTATGGCTACACCTTC
TRBD1 TRBJ1-1 - TRBV30 13 CARQGAMDTEAFF TGTGCCAGGCAGGGGGCCATGGACACTGAAGCTTTCTTT
- TRBJ1-1 many TRBV6-5 14 CASSYGTHRGSAFF TGTGCCAGCAGTTACGGGACTCACCGCGGCTCGGCTTTCTTT
- TRBJ2-7 many TRBV27 15 CASSLSGGFSYEQYF TGTGCCAGCAGTTTATCGGGCGGGTTCTCCTACGAGCAGTACTTC
- TRBJ1-1 many TRBV6-2/TRBV6-3 15 CASSRDSVGGTEAFF TGTGCCAGCTCACGCGATTCGGTCGGGGGCACTGAAGCTTTCTTT
- TRBJ1-1 many TRBV11-3 15 CASSLRGARNTEAFF TGTGCCAGCAGCCTAAGGGGTGCCAGGAACACTGAAGCTTTCTTT
TRBD2 TRBJ2-7 many TRBV6-5 16 CASSYSWLAGDYEQYF TGTGCCAGCAGTTACTCTTGGCTAGCGGGAGACTACGAGCAGTACTTC
TRBD1 TRBJ1-1 many TRBV2 12 CAGQGAGTEAFF TGTGCCGGCCAGGGGGCAGGGACTGAAGCTTTCTTT
- TRBJ2-2 - TRBV19 15 CASSMSAPNTGELFF TGTGCCAGTAGTATGAGCGCCCCCAACACCGGGGAGCTGTTTTTT
- TRBJ1-1 many TRBV27 17 CASRRYSSPTENTEAFF TGTGCCAGCAGACGCTACAGCAGCCCGACCGAAAACACTGAAGCTTTCTTT
- TRBJ1-1 many TRBV19 13 CASSMWGRTEAFF TGTGCCAGTAGTATGTGGGGCAGGACTGAAGCTTTCTTT